Listed below are T cell receptor beta chains from one sample, sequenced in a study of T-cell reconstitution after alpha-beta-depleted transplantation in children. In TCRdb, the PCR reads were re-called with MiXCR into one record per CDR3 protein. The sample has 220,000 or so distinct CDR3 sequences; less than 9% are singletons. Sample: PBMCs, mostly from graft donor cells, taken 180 days after TCRalphabeta/CD19-depleted stem cell transplant. The receptors originated from a male patient younger than 18 who had a stem cell transplant for acute lymphoblastic leukemia, so the T cells may come from the graft donor. The CDR3 runs from the conserved cysteine through the conserved F or W. The D gene is left open where the match is weak. Some rows have no size entry. The others give once, few or many, or a class for an expanded clone.

v_gene: TRBV14
d_gene: -
j_gene: TRBJ2-1
abundance: many
CDR3nt: TGTGCCAGCAGCCAAGCATGGGGACTTCACAATGAGCAGTTCTTC
CDR3aa: CASSQAWGLHNEQFF

v_gene: TRBV5-1
d_gene: -
j_gene: TRBJ2-7
abundance: many
CDR3nt: TGCGCCAGCAGCTCAGGGACCTTAACACTGCACGAGCAGTACTTC
CDR3aa: CASSSGTLTLHEQYF

v_gene: TRBV7-3
d_gene: -
j_gene: TRBJ2-3
abundance: many
CDR3nt: TGTGCCAGCAGCCACGACAGTACAGATACGCAGTATTTT
CDR3aa: CASSHDSTDTQYF

v_gene: TRBV6-2/TRBV6-3
d_gene: -
j_gene: TRBJ1-5
abundance: -
CDR3nt: TGTGCCAGCCGCCGACCTGGAGGTAGCAATCAGCCCCAGCATTTT
CDR3aa: CASRRPGGSNQPQHF

v_gene: TRBV6-6
d_gene: -
j_gene: TRBJ2-7
abundance: -
CDR3nt: TGTGCCAGCAGTGAGACAGATTACGAGCAGTACTTC
CDR3aa: CASSETDYEQYF

v_gene: TRBV7-9
d_gene: -
j_gene: TRBJ2-5
abundance: few
CDR3nt: TGTGCCAGCAGTTACGGGCCTACCCAGTACTTC
CDR3aa: CASSYGPTQYF

v_gene: TRBV5-1
d_gene: TRBD1
j_gene: TRBJ1-1
abundance: many
CDR3nt: TGCGCCAGCAGCTCGGACAGGGGCCGTGAAGCTTTCTTT
CDR3aa: CASSSDRGREAFF

v_gene: TRBV15
d_gene: -
j_gene: TRBJ1-1
abundance: many
CDR3nt: TGTGCCACCAGCAGAGATGAGTTGAACACTGAAGCTTTCTTT
CDR3aa: CATSRDELNTEAFF

v_gene: TRBV4-3
d_gene: -
j_gene: TRBJ1-6
abundance: many
CDR3nt: TGCGCCAGCAGCCAAGCTACAGTCTATAATTCACCCCTCCACTTT
CDR3aa: CASSQATVYNSPLHF

v_gene: TRBV5-5
d_gene: -
j_gene: TRBJ2-7
abundance: many
CDR3nt: TGTGCCAGCAGCTTGGAAGGGGCTACCTACGAGCAGTACTTC
CDR3aa: CASSLEGATYEQYF

v_gene: TRBV19
d_gene: -
j_gene: TRBJ2-6
abundance: few
CDR3nt: TGTGCCAGTACAACGGGGAGAAGGGGGGCCAACGTCCTGACTTTC
CDR3aa: CASTTGRRGANVLTF

v_gene: TRBV10-1
d_gene: -
j_gene: TRBJ2-7
abundance: many
CDR3nt: TGCGCCAGCAACGATCCCGGGACGGAGCAGTACTTC
CDR3aa: CASNDPGTEQYF

v_gene: TRBV5-1
d_gene: -
j_gene: TRBJ1-4
abundance: many
CDR3nt: TGCGCCAGCAGCTTGGAAAATGAAAAACTGTTTTTT
CDR3aa: CASSLENEKLFF

v_gene: TRBV11-1
d_gene: TRBD1
j_gene: TRBJ1-6
abundance: -
CDR3nt: TGTGCCAGCAGCTCTCGTCGAGGGACAGGGCTTAATTCACCCCTCCACTTT
CDR3aa: CASSSRRGTGLNSPLHF

v_gene: TRBV12-3/TRBV12-4
d_gene: TRBD2
j_gene: TRBJ2-2
abundance: few
CDR3nt: TGTGCCAGCAGTTCCAGCGGGAGGGCGCCGGTAGGGGAGCTGTTTTTT
CDR3aa: CASSSSGRAPVGELFF

v_gene: TRBV29-1
d_gene: -
j_gene: TRBJ2-3
abundance: many
CDR3nt: TGCAGCGTTGGAACAGGCCCGAGGGATACGCAGTATTTT
CDR3aa: CSVGTGPRDTQYF

v_gene: TRBV7-8
d_gene: -
j_gene: TRBJ1-3
abundance: many
CDR3nt: TGTGCCAGCAGCCTCTCGAACACCATATATTTT
CDR3aa: CASSLSNTIYF

v_gene: TRBV5-1
d_gene: -
j_gene: TRBJ1-5
abundance: many
CDR3nt: TGCGCCAGCAGCTTGGGACCGGGGCAGCCCCAGCATTTT
CDR3aa: CASSLGPGQPQHF

v_gene: TRBV12-3/TRBV12-4
d_gene: -
j_gene: TRBJ2-7
abundance: many
CDR3nt: TGTGCCAGCAGTTTACGGAGGAAGGGACCGTACGAGCAGTACTTC
CDR3aa: CASSLRRKGPYEQYF

v_gene: TRBV7-3
d_gene: TRBD2
j_gene: TRBJ2-5
abundance: many
CDR3nt: TGTGCCAGCAGCTTAAGCGGCGGGGGGTCGGTGGGGGAGACCCAGTACTTC
CDR3aa: CASSLSGGGSVGETQYF

v_gene: TRBV3-1
d_gene: TRBD1
j_gene: TRBJ2-3
abundance: many
CDR3nt: TGTGCCAGCAGCCAAGCCCGGACAGGGGGAATGGATACGCAGTATTTT
CDR3aa: CASSQARTGGMDTQYF

v_gene: TRBV7-8
d_gene: TRBD2
j_gene: TRBJ2-5
abundance: many
CDR3nt: TGTGCCAGCAGCACCGCACTTCTAGCGGGAGTTGAGACCCAGTACTTC
CDR3aa: CASSTALLAGVETQYF

v_gene: TRBV29-1
d_gene: TRBD1
j_gene: TRBJ2-3
abundance: many
CDR3nt: TGCAGCGACGGACAGGGGAACGCAGATACGCAGTATTTT
CDR3aa: CSDGQGNADTQYF

v_gene: TRBV6-2/TRBV6-3
d_gene: TRBD2
j_gene: TRBJ2-7
abundance: many
CDR3nt: TGTGCCAGCAGTTACTCGACTAGCGGGGGGGCCGACGAGCAGTACTTC
CDR3aa: CASSYSTSGGADEQYF

v_gene: TRBV11-2
d_gene: TRBD1
j_gene: TRBJ2-7
abundance: many
CDR3nt: TGTGCCAGCAGCTTAATTGGACAGGGGAACGAGCAGTACTTC
CDR3aa: CASSLIGQGNEQYF

v_gene: TRBV13
d_gene: -
j_gene: TRBJ2-7
abundance: many
CDR3nt: TGTGCCAGCAGCTTAGCCACAGGGCAGGGCGAGCAGTACTTC
CDR3aa: CASSLATGQGEQYF